This T cell receptor (beta chain) was sequenced during a study of blood T cell repertoires in COVID-19. About the study: Sources were T cells, B-cell-depleted T cells, or PBMCs; the material itself was cDNA or gDNA.

This CDR3 has 15 residues. From germline, CDR1 is SGHDT and CDR2 YYEEEE. Trimming removed 2 bases at V and 0 bases at J, with 9 bases between. Method: immunoSEQ multiplex PCR; TCRdb's copy keeps in-frame clones and lacks some. The sample consists of roughly 150,000 clones, roughly 80% of them appearing once. The TCR was taken from a man aged 45-60 years with active or convalescent COVID-19. The chain has TRBV5-6 and TRBJ2-1; D may be TRBD1 (6 bases). Sequencing was done on a sample of peripheral blood. CDR3 amino acids: CASSFTGSSYNEQFF. The CDR3 coding sequence is TGTGCCAGCAGCTTTACAGGGAGCTCCTACAATGAGCAGTTCTTC.